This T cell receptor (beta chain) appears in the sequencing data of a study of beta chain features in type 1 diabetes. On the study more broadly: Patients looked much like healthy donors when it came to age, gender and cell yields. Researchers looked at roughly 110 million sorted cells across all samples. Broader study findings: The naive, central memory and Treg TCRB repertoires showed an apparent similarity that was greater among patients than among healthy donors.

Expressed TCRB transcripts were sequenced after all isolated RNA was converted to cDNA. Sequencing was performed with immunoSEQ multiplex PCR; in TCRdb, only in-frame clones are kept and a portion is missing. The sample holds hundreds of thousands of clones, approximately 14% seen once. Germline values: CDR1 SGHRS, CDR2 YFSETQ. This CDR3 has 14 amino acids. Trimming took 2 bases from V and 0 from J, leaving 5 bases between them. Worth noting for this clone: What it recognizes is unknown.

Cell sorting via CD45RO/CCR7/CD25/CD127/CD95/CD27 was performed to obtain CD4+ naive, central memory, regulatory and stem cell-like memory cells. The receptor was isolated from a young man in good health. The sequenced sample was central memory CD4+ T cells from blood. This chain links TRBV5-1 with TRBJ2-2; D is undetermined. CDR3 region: CASSFQSNTGELFF. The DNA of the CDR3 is TGCGCCAGCAGCTTTCAGTCGAACACCGGGGAGCTGTTTTTT.